What follows is one TCR beta chain and its context. What it binds is not known. The data derive from a study of cytomegalovirus exposure and HLA in healthy donors. The CDR3 extends over 15 amino acids. V was trimmed by 6 bases and J by 3 bases, leaving 18 bases between them. Germline assignment: CDR1 MDHEN and CDR2 SYDVKM. The study, taken as a whole, reports: Using the classifier, cytomegalovirus status was reportedly diagnosed with high specificity and sensitivity. The study flagged roughly 160 TCR beta chains as cytomegalovirus-associated. Usually a TCR sequence was rare, but some public TCRs were found in many donors.

Profiled with immunoSEQ multiplex PCR; TCRdb holds only in-frame clones, not every one. The profile shows 130,000 to 150,000 clones, just over 85% of them singletons. The TCR comes from a woman younger than 35 in good health and CMV-seropositive. The V and J genes are TRBV28 and TRBJ2-7; D might be TRBD1 (6 bases). The source material was PBMCs. The CDR3 coding sequence is TGTGCCAGCAGGGACCCGGGACAAGGGGTCTACGAGCAGTACTTC. It encodes CASRDPGQGVYEQYF.